This T cell receptor beta chain was obtained from a study of blood T cell repertoires in COVID-19. Study context: Samples taken during acute and convalescent COVID-19 were collected in the United States, Italy and Spain. Sources were T cells, B-cell-depleted T cells, or PBMCs; the material itself was cDNA or gDNA.

Libraries were prepared by immunoSEQ multiplex PCR; TCRdb keeps only in-frame clonotypes and omits some of them. The sample lists 80,000 to 90,000 clones, roughly 82% occurring once. Germline V gene data show CDR1 as MNHEY and CDR2 as SMNVEV (reference sequence). The V and J ends lost 7 bases and 3 bases, in that order; junction bases with no gene match: 10. The CDR3 is 15 amino acids. The chain joins TRBV27 to TRBJ2-5, with TRBD2 matching over 8 bases. The sequenced material came from peripheral blood. The sequence was obtained from a woman aged 80 or over with acute or convalescent COVID-19. CDR3 residues: CASTTTRGGKETQYF. The CDR3 DNA reads as TGTGCCAGCACCACCACCCGGGGGGGAAAAGAGACCCAGTACTTC.